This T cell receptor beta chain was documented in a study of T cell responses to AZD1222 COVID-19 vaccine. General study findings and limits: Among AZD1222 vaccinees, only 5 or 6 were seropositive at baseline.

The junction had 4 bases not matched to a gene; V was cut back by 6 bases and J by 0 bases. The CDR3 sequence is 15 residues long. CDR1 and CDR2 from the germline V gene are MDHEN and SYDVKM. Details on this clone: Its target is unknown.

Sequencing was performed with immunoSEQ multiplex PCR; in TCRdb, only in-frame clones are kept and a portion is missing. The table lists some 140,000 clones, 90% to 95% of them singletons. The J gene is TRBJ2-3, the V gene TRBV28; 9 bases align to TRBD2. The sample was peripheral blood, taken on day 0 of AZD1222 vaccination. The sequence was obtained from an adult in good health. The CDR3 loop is CASSELAGSTDTQYF. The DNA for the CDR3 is TGTGCCAGCAGCGAGCTAGCGGGGAGCACAGATACGCAGTATTTT.